This passage covers 6 T cell receptor beta chains from one sample sequenced in a study of blood T cell repertoires in COVID-19. The protocol was immunoSEQ multiplex PCR, while the TCRdb copy is restricted to in-frame clones and leaves out a portion. The sample has 75,000 to 100,000 clones, around nine tenths seen once. Input material: peripheral blood. These receptors were collected from a human donor in a cohort sampled during active COVID-19.

The chain is built from TRBV6-1 and TRBJ2-7; D is uncertain. CDR1 is MNHNS, CDR2 SASEGT, per germline. Trimming removed 3 bases from V and 1 base from J, with 10 bases in between. CDR3 length equals 14 residues. CDR3 DNA sequence: TGTGCCAGCAGTGAGCACACCCTTTCCTACGAGCAGTACTTC. This encodes CASSEHTLSYEQYF.

This sequence joins TRBV4-1 and TRBJ2-6, with TRBD2 identical over 10 bases. This CDR3 has 19 amino acids. CDR1 and CDR2 (germline): MGHRA, YSYEKL. Trimming took 0 bases from V and 3 from J; bases not matched to a gene: 8. CDR3 protein: CASSQDPPSGGNGANVLTF. The CDR3 nucleotides read TGCGCCAGCAGCCAAGATCCCCCTAGCGGGGGTAATGGGGCCAACGTCCTGACTTTC.

The CDR3 nucleotides are TGCAGTGCCCACACAGATACGCAGTATTTT. It is translated as CSAHTDTQYF. The chain links TRBV20-1 to TRBJ2-3; no clear D gene. Trimming pared 6 bases from V and 2 bases from J, leaving 3 bases between. Germline V CDR1 and CDR2: DFQATT, SNEGSKA (reference sequence). This CDR3 region has 10 residues.

The rearrangement joins TRBV7-9 to TRBJ2-7; D possibly corresponds to TRBD1 (6 bases). Trimming took off 4 bases at V and 6 bases at J, with 13 bases between the two ends. Germline V gene sequence: CDR1 SEHNR, CDR2 FQNEAQ (reference sequence). CDR3 length equals 13 residues. As DNA, the CDR3 is TGTGCCAGCAGCTACAACAGGGTGTCCGAGCAGTACTTC. This codes for CASSYNRVSEQYF.

The chain combines TRBV24-1 with TRBJ2-5; 8 bases agree with TRBD1. V trimming: 2 bases; J trimming: 4 bases; junction bases outside the gene matches: 5. The CDR3 runs to 15 residues. From germline, CDR1 is KGHDR and CDR2 SFDVKD. The CDR3 DNA is TGTGCCACCAGTGATTCTGGACAGGGACGAGAGACCCAGTACTTC. Translating it yields CATSDSGQGRETQYF.

The chain recombines TRBV5-1 with TRBJ2-7, with D unresolved. With 1 base removed from V and 6 bases from J, the gap between germline ends came to 11 bases. The CDR3 totals 13 residues. Germline V gives CDR1 SGHRS, CDR2 YFSETQ. The CDR3 nucleotides read TGCGCCAGCAGCTTGCGAGGTCCGGTCGAGCAGTACTTC. Residues: CASSLRGPVEQYF.